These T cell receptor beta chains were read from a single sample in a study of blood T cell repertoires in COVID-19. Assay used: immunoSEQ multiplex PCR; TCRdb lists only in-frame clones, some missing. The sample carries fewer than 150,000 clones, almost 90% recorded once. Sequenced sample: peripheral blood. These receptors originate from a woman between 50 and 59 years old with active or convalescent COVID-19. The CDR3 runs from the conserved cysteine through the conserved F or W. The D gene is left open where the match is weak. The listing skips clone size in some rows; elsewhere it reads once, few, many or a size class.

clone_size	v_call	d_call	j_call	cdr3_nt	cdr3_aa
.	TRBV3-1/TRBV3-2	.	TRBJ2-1	TGTGCCAGCAGCCAAGGGGCCCGGGAGCAGTTCTTC	CASSQGAREQFF
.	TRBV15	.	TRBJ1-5	TGTGCCACCAGCTCCCTCCAACAGGCCTCCAATCAGCCCCAGCATTTT	CATSSLQQASNQPQHF
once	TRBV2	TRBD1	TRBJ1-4	TGTGCCAGCAGTCGGGACAGTCAGGGGAATGAAAAACTGTTTTTT	CASSRDSQGNEKLFF
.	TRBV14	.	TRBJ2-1	TGTGCCAGCAGCCTAGGGGGTGAGCAGTTCTTC	CASSLGGEQFF
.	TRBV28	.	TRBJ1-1	TGTGCCAGCAGTTTACGGGGGATGAACACTGAAGCTTTCTTT	CASSLRGMNTEAFF
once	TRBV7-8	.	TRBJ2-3	TGTGCCAGCAGCTTATCACCCCTCGCCCCCAGGTCGGATACGCAGTATTTT	CASSLSPLAPRSDTQYF
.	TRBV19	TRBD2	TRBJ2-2	TGTGCCAGTAGTGCTCTAGCGGGAGGCACCGGGGAGCTGTTTTTT	CASSALAGGTGELFF
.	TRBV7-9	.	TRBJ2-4	TGTGCCAGCAGCCTTCAGGGGGCCAAAAACATTCAGTACTTC	CASSLQGAKNIQYF
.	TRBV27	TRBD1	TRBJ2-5	TGTGCCAGCCGACAGGGAAACTACTACCAAGAGACCCAGTACTTC	CASRQGNYYQETQYF
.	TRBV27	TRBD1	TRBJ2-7	TGTGCCAGCAGTTTCTCGGACAGGTCCTACGAGCAGTACTTC	CASSFSDRSYEQYF
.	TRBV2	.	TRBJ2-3	TGTGCCAGCATGTTAGAGACTACAGATACGCAGTATTTT	CASMLETTDTQYF
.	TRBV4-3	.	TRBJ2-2	TGCGCCAGCAGCCAAGATCCCAGGGTGAACACCGGGGAGCTGTTTTTT	CASSQDPRVNTGELFF
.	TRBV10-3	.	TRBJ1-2	TGTGCCACCGAAGGGGGAAGGGTTAACTATGGCTACACCTTC	CATEGGRVNYGYTF
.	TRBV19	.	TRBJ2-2	TGTGCCAGTAGTAAATGGCCCGGGGAGCTGTTTTTT	CASSKWPGELFF
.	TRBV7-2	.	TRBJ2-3	TGTGCCAGCAGCTTGGGACCGGGAGCAGATACGCAGTATTTT	CASSLGPGADTQYF
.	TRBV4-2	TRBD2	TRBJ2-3	TGTGCCAGCAGCCAAGAAATGGATAGTCTAGCGGGAGCGATAGATACGCAGTATTTT	CASSQEMDSLAGAIDTQYF
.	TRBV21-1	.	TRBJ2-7	TGTGCCAGCAGCTTACCGACACGTCCCTACGAGCAGTACTTC	CASSLPTRPYEQYF